Each of the 13 T cell receptor beta chains below was sequenced from the same sample in a study of response to subunit inactivated influenza vaccine. TCRdb called the RT-PCR reads again in MiXCR, with one record for every CDR3 protein. The data show roughly 700,000 distinct CDR3 sequences, about a sixth seen once. This specimen consisted of PBMCs from blood, obtained about 11 days after vaccination. These receptor sequences come from a man aged 45-65 years who received an inactivated influenza vaccine.

The chain couples TRBV4-3 to TRBJ2-3; TRBD1 matches at 9 bases. Looked up from germline, CDR1 is LGHNA and CDR2 is YSLEER. The CDR3 runs 15 residues. The V and J ends lost 5 bases and 3 bases, in that order; junction bases with no gene match: 6. DNA for the CDR3: TGCGCCAGCAGCTACCGGGACAGGGCGACAGATACGCAGTATTTT. Amino acid sequence: CASSYRDRATDTQYF.

The chain carries TRBV20-1 and TRBJ2-3, with 11 positions matching TRBD1. V dropped 6 bases and J dropped 3; count of bases not matched to a gene: 8. CDR1 DFQATT and CDR2 SNEGSKA come from the germline V gene (reference sequence). CDR3 length: 15 residues. The CDR3 nucleotides read TGCAGTGCACTCCCGGGACAGGGGGAAACAGATACGCAGTATTTT. Translation: CSALPGQGETDTQYF.

This clonotype was seen only a few times. V usage is TRBV7-6 and J usage is TRBJ2-3, with 7 bases fitting TRBD2. The CDR3 is made up of 15 amino acids. Germline V gene lookup returns CDR1 SGHVS and CDR2 FNYEAQ. V gave up 1 base and J gave up 4 bases; unmatched junction bases: 5. The chain's CDR3 is CASSLGGSAADTQYF. As DNA, the CDR3 is TGTGCCAGCAGCTTAGGCGGGAGCGCAGCAGATACGCAGTATTTT.

In this sample, this clonotype turned up a few times. V gene TRBV11-2 combines with J gene TRBJ1-2; TRBD1 is a possible D gene (6 bases). The germline V and J ends were trimmed by 1 base and 0 bases, with 9 bases remaining between them. There are 15 residues in the CDR3. Looked up from germline, CDR1 is SGHAT and CDR2 is FQNNGV. This CDR3 is CASSLGWTANYGYTF. CDR3 nucleotides: TGTGCCAGCAGCTTAGGATGGACAGCTAACTATGGCTACACCTTC.

This clonotype was seen more than once but under ten times. The chain couples TRBV7-9 to TRBJ2-7; possible D gene TRBD1, 5 bases. Trimming removed 4 bases at V and 0 bases at J, with 10 bases between. The CDR3 is made up of 14 amino acids. Looked up from germline, CDR1 is SEHNR and CDR2 is FQNEAQ (reference sequence). The CDR3 spells CASSWGESSYEQYF. The DNA for the CDR3 is TGTGCCAGCAGCTGGGGCGAGAGCTCCTACGAGCAGTACTTC.

This clonotype has a handful of counts. The chain combines TRBV20-1 with TRBJ1-1; no reliable D call. CDR3 length: 14 residues. The V gene lost 6 bases and the J gene lost 0 bases, with 14 bases spanning the gap. The germline V gene encodes CDR1 DFQATT and CDR2 SNEGSKA (reference sequence). The CDR3 region has the DNA TGCAGTGCCCATAAGGACGGATTGAACACTGAAGCTTTCTTT. Translation: CSAHKDGLNTEAFF.

There are many counts of this clonotype. The chain combines TRBV28 with TRBJ2-5; 7 bases map to TRBD2. CDR1 and CDR2 (germline): MDHEN, SYDVKM. V trimming: 5 bases; J trimming: 1 base; junction bases outside the gene matches: 7. The CDR3 is 15 residues long. The CDR3 protein is CASSVWEGGQETQYF. As DNA, the CDR3 is TGTGCCAGCAGTGTGTGGGAGGGCGGCCAAGAGACCCAGTACTTC. Full variable domain (missing parts from reference TRBV28 and TRBJ2-5): DVKVTQSSRYLVKRTGEKVFLECVQDMDHENMFWYRQDPGLGLRLIYFSYDVKMKEKGDIPEGYSVSREKKERFSLILESASTNQTSMYLCASSVWEGGQETQYFGPGTRLLVL.

This chain joins TRBV10-3 and TRBJ2-3; 10 positions match TRBD1. The CDR3 is 15 residues long. Per germline, CDR1 ENHRY and CDR2 SYGVKD. V gave up 5 bases and J gave up 3 bases; unmatched junction bases: 5. CDR3: CAISKTGGFTDTQYF. CDR3 bases: TGTGCCATCAGTAAGACAGGGGGCTTTACAGATACGCAGTATTTT.

The J gene is TRBJ2-1, the V gene TRBV2; D gene uncertain. In germline, CDR1 is SNHLY, CDR2 FYNNEI. V lost 5 bases and J 1 base, leaving 12 bases between the germline ends. This CDR3 contains 15 residues. The CDR3: CASSQNVRSYNEQFF. DNA for the CDR3: TGTGCCAGCAGTCAGAATGTGAGATCCTACAATGAGCAGTTCTTC.

This clonotype occurred many times. V gene TRBV24-1 combines with J gene TRBJ2-1; no definite D call. The CDR3 sequence is 19 residues long. V shed 0 bases and J shed 0 bases, with 17 bases lying between them. Per germline, CDR1 KGHDR and CDR2 SFDVKD. The CDR3 region is CATSDLPRGRASSYNEQFF. The CDR3 DNA reads as TGTGCCACCAGTGATTTGCCACGTGGACGGGCTAGCTCCTACAATGAGCAGTTCTTC.

This chain joins TRBV18 and TRBJ2-1; D is possibly TRBD2 (7 bases). Germline CDR1 KGHSH, CDR2 LQKENI. CDR3 size: 18 residues. The ends were cut back, 0 bases at V and 2 bases at J, with 17 bases in the middle. Here the CDR3 DNA reads TGTGCCAGCTCACCACCCCGGGGCGGGGGCCGGACCTACAATGAGCAGTTCTTC. It translates to CASSPPRGGGRTYNEQFF.

The chain recombines TRBV12-3 or TRBV12-4 with TRBJ2-3; D call uncertain. V was cut by 5 bases and J by 0 bases, with 15 bases left in between. This CDR3 contains 16 residues. CDR3 protein: CASSLSRISSTDTQYF. CDR3 bases: TGTGCCAGCAGTCTCAGCAGAATTTCTAGCACAGATACGCAGTATTTT.

This clonotype turned up a few times. The chain links TRBV7-2 to TRBJ2-3, with TRBD2 matching over 11 bases. Trimming cost V 5 bases and J 5 bases; bases outside gene matches: 9. Germline V gene lookup returns CDR1 SGHTA and CDR2 FQGNSA. CDR3 length equals 16 residues. As DNA, the CDR3 is TGTGCCAGCAGCCGTCCGTATAGCGGGAGGGGAGATACGCAGTATTTT. It yields the protein CASSRPYSGRGDTQYF.